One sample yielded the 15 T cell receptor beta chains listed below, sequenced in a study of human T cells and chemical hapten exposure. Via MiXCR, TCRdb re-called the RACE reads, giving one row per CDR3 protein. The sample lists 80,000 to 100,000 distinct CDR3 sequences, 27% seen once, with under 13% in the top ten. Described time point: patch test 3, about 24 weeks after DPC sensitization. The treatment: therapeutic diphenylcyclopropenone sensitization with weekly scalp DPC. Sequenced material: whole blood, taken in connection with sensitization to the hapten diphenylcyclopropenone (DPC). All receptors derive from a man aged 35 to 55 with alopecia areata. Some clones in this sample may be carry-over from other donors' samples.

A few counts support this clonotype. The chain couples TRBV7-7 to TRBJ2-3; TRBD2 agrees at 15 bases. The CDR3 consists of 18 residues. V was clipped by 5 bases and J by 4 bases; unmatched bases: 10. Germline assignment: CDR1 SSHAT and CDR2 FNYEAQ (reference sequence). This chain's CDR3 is CASSPGLAGGPSPDTQYF. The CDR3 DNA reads TGTGCCAGCAGCCCAGGACTAGCGGGAGGGCCCTCCCCAGATACGCAGTATTTT. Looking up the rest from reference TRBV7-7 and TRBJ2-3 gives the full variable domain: GAGVSQSPRYKVTKRGQDVTLRCDPISSHATLYWYQQALGQGPEFLTYFNYEAQPDKSGLPSDRFSAERPEGSISTLTIQRTEQRDSAMYRCASSPGLAGGPSPDTQYFGPGTRLTVL.

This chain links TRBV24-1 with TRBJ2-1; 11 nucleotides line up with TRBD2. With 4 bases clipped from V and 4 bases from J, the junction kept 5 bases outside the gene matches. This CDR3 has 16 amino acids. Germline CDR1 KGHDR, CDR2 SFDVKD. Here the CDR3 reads CATSEGLAVEYNEQFF. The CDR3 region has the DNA TGTGCCACCAGTGAGGGACTAGCGGTAGAATACAATGAGCAGTTCTTC.

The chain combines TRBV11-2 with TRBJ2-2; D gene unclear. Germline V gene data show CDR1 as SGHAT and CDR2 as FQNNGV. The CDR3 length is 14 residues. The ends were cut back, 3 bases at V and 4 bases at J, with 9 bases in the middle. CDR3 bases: TGTGCCAGCAGCTTGGGCCCCCTCACCGGGGAGCTGTTTTTT. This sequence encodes CASSLGPLTGELFF.

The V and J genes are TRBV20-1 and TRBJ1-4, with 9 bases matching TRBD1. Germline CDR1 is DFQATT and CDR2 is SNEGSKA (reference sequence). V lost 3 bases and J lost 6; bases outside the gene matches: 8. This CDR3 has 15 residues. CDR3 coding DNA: TGCAGTGCTAGCTCTTGGGACAGGGTAGATGAAAAACTGTTTTTT. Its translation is CSASSWDRVDEKLFF.

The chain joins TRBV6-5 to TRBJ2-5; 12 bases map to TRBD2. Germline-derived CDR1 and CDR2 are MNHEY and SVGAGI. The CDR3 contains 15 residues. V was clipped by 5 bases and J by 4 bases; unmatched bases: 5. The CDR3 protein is CASSPTSGRSETQYF. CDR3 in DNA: TGTGCCAGCAGTCCGACTAGCGGGAGATCAGAGACCCAGTACTTC.

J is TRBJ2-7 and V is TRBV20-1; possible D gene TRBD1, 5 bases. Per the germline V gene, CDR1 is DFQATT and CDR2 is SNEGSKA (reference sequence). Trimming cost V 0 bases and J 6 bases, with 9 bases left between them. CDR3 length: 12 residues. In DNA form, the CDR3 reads TGCAGTGCTAGAGATACGACAGCCGAGCAGTACTTC. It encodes CSARDTTAEQYF.

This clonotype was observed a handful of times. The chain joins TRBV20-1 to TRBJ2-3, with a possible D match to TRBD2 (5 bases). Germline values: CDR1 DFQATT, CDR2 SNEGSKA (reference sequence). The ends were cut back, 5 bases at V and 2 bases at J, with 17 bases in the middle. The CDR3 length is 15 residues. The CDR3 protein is CSASGLGFSTDTQYF. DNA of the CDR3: TGCAGTGCTTCGGGATTAGGGTTCTCCACAGATACGCAGTATTTT.

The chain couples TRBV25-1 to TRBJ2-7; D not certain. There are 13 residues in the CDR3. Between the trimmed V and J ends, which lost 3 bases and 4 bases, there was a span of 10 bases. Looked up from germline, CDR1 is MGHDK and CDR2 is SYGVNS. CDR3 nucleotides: TGTGCCAGCAGTGAGGCCGGAAAATACGAGCAGTACTTC. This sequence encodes CASSEAGKYEQYF.

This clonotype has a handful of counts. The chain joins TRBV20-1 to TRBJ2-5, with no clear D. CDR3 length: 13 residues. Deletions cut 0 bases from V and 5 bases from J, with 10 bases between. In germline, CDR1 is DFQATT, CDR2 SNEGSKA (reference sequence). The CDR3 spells CSAREGRPETQYF. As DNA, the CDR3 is TGCAGTGCTAGAGAGGGCCGCCCGGAGACCCAGTACTTC.

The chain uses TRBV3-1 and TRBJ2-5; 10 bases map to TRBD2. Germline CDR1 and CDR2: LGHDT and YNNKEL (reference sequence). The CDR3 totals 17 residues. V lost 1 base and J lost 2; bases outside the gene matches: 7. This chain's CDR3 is CASSQVNGLAVQETQYF. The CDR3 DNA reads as TGTGCCAGCAGCCAAGTAAACGGACTAGCGGTGCAAGAGACCCAGTACTTC.

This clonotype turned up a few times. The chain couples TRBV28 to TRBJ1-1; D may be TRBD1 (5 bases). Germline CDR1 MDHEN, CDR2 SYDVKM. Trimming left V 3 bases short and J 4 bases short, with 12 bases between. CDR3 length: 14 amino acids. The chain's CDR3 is CASSLAQAVTEAFF. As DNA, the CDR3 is TGTGCCAGCAGTTTGGCACAGGCGGTCACTGAAGCTTTCTTT.

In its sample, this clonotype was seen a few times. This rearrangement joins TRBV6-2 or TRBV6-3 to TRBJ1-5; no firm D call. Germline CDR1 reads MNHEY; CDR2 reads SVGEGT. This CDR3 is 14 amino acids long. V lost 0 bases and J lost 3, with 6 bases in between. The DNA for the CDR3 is TGTGCCAGCAGTTACTCGACCTCCAATCAGCCCCAGCATTTT. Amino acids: CASSYSTSNQPQHF.

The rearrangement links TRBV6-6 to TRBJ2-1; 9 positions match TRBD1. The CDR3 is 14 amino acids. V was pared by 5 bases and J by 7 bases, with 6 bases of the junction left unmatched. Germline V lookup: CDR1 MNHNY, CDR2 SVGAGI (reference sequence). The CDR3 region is CASSRLGQGNEQFF. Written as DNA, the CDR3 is TGTGCCAGCAGTCGATTAGGACAGGGGAATGAGCAGTTCTTC.

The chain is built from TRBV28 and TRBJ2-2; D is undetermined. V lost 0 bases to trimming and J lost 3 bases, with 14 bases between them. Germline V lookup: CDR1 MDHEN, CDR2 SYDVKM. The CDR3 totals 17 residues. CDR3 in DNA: TGTGCCAGCAGTTTATGGGACCCCCCCCGTCACACCGGGGAGCTGTTTTTT. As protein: CASSLWDPPRHTGELFF. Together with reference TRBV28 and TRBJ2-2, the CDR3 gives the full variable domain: DVKVTQSSRYLVKRTGEKVFLECVQDMDHENMFWYRQDPGLGLRLIYFSYDVKMKEKGDIPEGYSVSREKKERFSLILESASTNQTSMYLCASSLWDPPRHTGELFFGEGSRLTVL.

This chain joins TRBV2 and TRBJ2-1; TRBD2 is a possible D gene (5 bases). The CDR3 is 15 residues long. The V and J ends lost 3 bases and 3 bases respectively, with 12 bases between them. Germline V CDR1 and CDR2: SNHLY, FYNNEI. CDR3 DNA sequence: TGTGCCAGCAGTGAGAGGGCGACCTACTACAATGAGCAGTTCTTC. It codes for CASSERATYYNEQFF.